The present T cell receptor beta chain was sequenced within a study of blood T cell repertoires in COVID-19 (dated by TCRdb to 2018 to 2021). As for the study more broadly: The collaborator samples originated in the United States, Italy and Spain and spanned the acute and convalescent phases of COVID-19. The prospective study material was composed of cDNA or gDNA derived from T cells, B-cell-depleted T cells, or PBMCs. The dataset comprised deeply sampled blood TCRbeta repertoires from subjects exposed to, actively infected with, or recovered from COVID-19. The repertoires were released in a freely available public database meant as a resource for research on the immune response to SARS-CoV-2. The samples were drawn from two sources: the first 160 participants of the ongoing ImmuneRACE study, and over 1,000 subjects contributed by 6 global collaborators. A de-identified subject ID, COVID-19 status, age in years and sex were almost always included in the sample metadata. Where available, HLA class I and class II types were taken from metadata supplied by the sample provider and were not determined by assay-based typing.

With respect to this clone: Its antigen has not been determined. No base quality information exists; no much larger clone differs at one position.

The immunoSEQ Assay, a bias-controlled multiplex PCR, was used to amplify TCRbeta CDR3 regions from genomic DNA. As for how the authors treated the data: Nucleated cell counts per sample were estimated from amplification of reference gene primers within the assay. To quantify the absolute abundance of each unique TCRbeta CDR3 rearrangement, sequence reads were collapsed and filtered. For each sample, productive Simpson clonality was calculated by taking the square root of Simpson's diversity index across productive rearrangements. TCRdb re-hosts the immuneACCESS table, in-frame sequences only. Its copies lack some clones; in the studies checked, an unresolved V gene accounts for under half of them, and the cause for the rest is not known. V and J calls and clone size follow that table, whereas D and trimming were derived from the DNA. The sample table records 50,000 to 75,000 clones; 89% of these occur just once. The leading ten clones occupy 1.4% to 1.5% of the sample.

Whole blood was collected in K2EDTA tubes by collaborating institutions according to the institutions' own protocols. For TCRbeta analysis, collaborators shipped samples in one of three forms: frozen whole blood, isolated PBMCs, or DNA extracted from either of those sample types. The paper's findings and limits, for the study overall: Clinical and demographic metadata were provided uncurated, with the amount varying by source and participant.

From its cysteine to its phenylalanine, the CDR3 spans 13 amino acids. Only the CDR3 portion is preserved as DNA: 39 bases, with reading frame beginning at the first base. From V the trimming removes 4 bases and from J it removes 3 bases, while the gene matches leave 0 bases of the junction unaccounted for. In this chain, TRBV12-3 or TRBV12-4 is recombined with TRBJ1-1, and TRBD1 matches 9 of the central bases. Input material: peripheral blood. The sequence derives from a man aged 55 to 69 with acute or convalescent COVID-19. The encoded CDR3 is CASSWTGDTEAFF. The DNA is as follows: TGTGCCAGCAGTTGGACAGGGGACACTGAAGCTTTCTTT.